What follows are 21 T cell receptor beta chains derived from one specimen sequenced in a study of cytomegalovirus exposure and HLA in healthy donors. It was with 60 Vbeta and 13 Jbeta primers that the PCR ran. TCRdb keeps only in-frame clones here, not all; method: immunoSEQ multiplex PCR. This sample carries fewer than 250,000 clones, about 80% of them seen once, and the ten largest clones take less than 1.1%. Sequencing was performed on PBMCs. All receptors derive from a woman in her thirties or forties in good health and CMV-seronegative.

The chain combines TRBV15 with TRBJ1-2; 9 bases agree with TRBD1. The trim removed 0 bases at V and 6 bases at J, leaving 5 bases unmatched. CDR3 size: 15 residues. Germline V gene data show CDR1 as LNHNV and CDR2 as YYDKDF (reference sequence). CDR3 DNA: TGTGCCACCAGCAGAGAACAGGGGGCGCAGGATGGCTACACCTTC. Protein: CATSREQGAQDGYTF.

V and J are TRBV18 and TRBJ2-7; 11 bases map to TRBD2. The length of the CDR3 is 17 residues. Trimming cost V 1 base and J 4 bases; bases outside gene matches: 9. Germline V gives CDR1 KGHSH, CDR2 LQKENI. CDR3 nucleotides: TGTGCCAGCTCACCACGGCAGACTAGCGGGAAGAGATACGAGCAGTACTTC. Protein product: CASSPRQTSGKRYEQYF.

The chain carries TRBV7-2 and TRBJ1-1; 7 bases fit TRBD1. Germline CDR1 SGHTA, CDR2 FQGNSA. The CDR3 is 15 amino acids. Trimming took 1 base from V and 1 from J; bases not matched to a gene: 3. For the CDR3, the DNA is TGTGCCAGCAGCTTAGGGGCAGGGGGGAACACTGAAGCTTTCTTT. Amino acids: CASSLGAGGNTEAFF.

This clone came up once. The chain recombines TRBV6-6 with TRBJ2-5; the D gene is possibly TRBD2 (6 bases). The V gene's germline CDR1 is MNHNY and CDR2 SVGAGI (reference sequence). V was trimmed by 4 bases and J by 3 bases, leaving 15 bases between them. The CDR3 extends over 15 amino acids. CDR3 sequence reads: CASSSGVGGEETQYF. The CDR3 nucleotides read TGTGCCAGCAGTTCGGGCGTGGGAGGAGAAGAGACCCAGTACTTC.

The chain recombines TRBV19 with TRBJ1-5; the D gene is possibly TRBD1 (5 bases). The CDR3 has 15 residues. The V end lost 1 base, the J end lost 5 bases, and 12 bases lay between the germline ends. Looked up from germline, CDR1 is LNHDA and CDR2 is SQIVND (reference sequence). CDR3: CASSIAREGHQPQHF. The CDR3 coding sequence is TGTGCCAGTAGTATAGCCCGGGAGGGGCATCAGCCCCAGCATTTT.

The rearrangement links TRBV5-1 to TRBJ2-3; 8 nucleotides align to TRBD2. The CDR3 is 15 residues long. The J segment lost 4 bases and the V segment lost 2 bases, leaving 6 bases of the junction unmatched. Germline-derived CDR1 and CDR2 are SGHRS and YFSETQ. The chain's CDR3 is CASSLRSSGSDTQYF. The CDR3 DNA reads TGCGCCAGCAGCTTACGGTCTAGCGGGTCAGATACGCAGTATTTT.

The genes are TRBV7-2 and TRBJ2-3, with 9 bases aligning to TRBD2. Trimming cost V 5 bases and J 4 bases; bases outside gene matches: 10. Germline V gives CDR1 SGHTA, CDR2 FQGNSA. CDR3 length: 16 amino acids. The CDR3 loop is CASSRRTSARADTQYF. Here the CDR3 DNA reads TGTGCCAGCAGCAGAAGGACTAGCGCGAGGGCAGATACGCAGTATTTT.

The J gene is TRBJ1-1, the V gene TRBV14, with D possibly being TRBD1 (5 bases). The germline CDR1 and CDR2 sequences are SGHDN and FVKESK. There are 14 residues in the CDR3. V was pared by 4 bases and J by 4 bases, with 13 bases between. The CDR3 spells CASSLALGRTEAFF. DNA for the CDR3: TGTGCCAGCAGCCTCGCCTTGGGGCGCACTGAAGCTTTCTTT.

This clone was counted once. J is TRBJ2-5 and V is TRBV5-4; TRBD2 might be the D (5 bases). Germline V lookup: CDR1 SGHNT, CDR2 YYREEE (reference sequence). The CDR3 sequence is 13 residues long. Trimming removed 2 bases from V and 5 bases from J, with 10 bases in between. CDR3 in amino acids: CASSFLTGETQYF. Here the CDR3 DNA reads TGTGCCAGCAGCTTCCTTACGGGGGAGACCCAGTACTTC.

The chain carries TRBV7-3 and TRBJ1-1; D is unresolved. V gave up 1 base and J gave up 1 base, with 7 bases separating them. The germline V gene has CDR1 SGHTA and CDR2 FQGTGA. CDR3 length: 14 residues. CDR3 nucleotide sequence: TGTGCCAGCAGCTTAATGGGCGAGAACACTGAAGCTTTCTTT. This gives the protein CASSLMGENTEAFF.

The chain is built from TRBV18 and TRBJ2-1; 10 bases map to TRBD1. The germline V gene encodes CDR1 KGHSH and CDR2 LQKENI. The CDR3 covers 16 residues. The V and J ends lost 2 bases and 5 bases, in that order; junction bases with no gene match: 6. In nucleotides, the CDR3 is TGTGCCAGCTCACCAAGAGGGACAGGGGTCCACAATGAGCAGTTCTTC. This codes for CASSPRGTGVHNEQFF.

The V gene is TRBV6-6, the J gene TRBJ2-5; 7 positions agree with TRBD1. The DNA end is more similar to TRBJ2-7, so the J call may be wrong. The CDR3 runs 12 residues. Germline loops: CDR1 MNHNY, CDR2 SVGAGI (reference sequence). The CDR3, as DNA: TGTGCCAGCAGGGACAGGATCTACGAGCAGTACTTC. Protein: CASRDRIYEQYF.

V usage is TRBV5-1 and J usage is TRBJ2-1; 9 bases line up with TRBD2. The CDR3 is made up of 16 amino acids. Trimming removed 3 bases from V and 9 bases from J; junction bases left unmatched: 13. Germline CDR1 and CDR2: SGHRS and YFSETQ. The CDR3 DNA follows: TGCGCCAGCAGCTCAGTAGCGGGAGCACCTTATAGTGAGCAGTTCTTC. This sequence encodes CASSSVAGAPYSEQFF.

The V call is TRBV5-1, the J call TRBJ2-3; D not resolved. V was pared by 4 bases and J by 5 bases, with 11 bases between. Germline-derived CDR1 and CDR2 are SGHRS and YFSETQ. The CDR3 runs to 13 residues. The CDR3 sequence is CASSPNYEDTQYF. CDR3 nucleotide sequence: TGCGCCAGCAGCCCAAACTATGAAGATACGCAGTATTTT. The entire variable domain, with the rest obtained from reference TRBV5-1 and TRBJ2-3, is as follows: KAGVTQTPRYLIKTRGQQVTLSCSPISGHRSVSWYQQTPGQGLQFLFEYFSETQRNKGNFPGRFSGRQFSNSRSEMNVSTLELGDSALYLCASSPNYEDTQYFGPGTRLTVL.

The sample holds a few counts of this clone. This chain connects TRBV19 to TRBJ1-5; D is uncertain. CDR1 is LNHDA, CDR2 SQIVND, per germline (reference sequence). The V end was cut by 3 bases, the J end by 0 bases, with 9 bases between. This CDR3 is 15 amino acids long. CDR3 amino acids: CASSMARHSNQPQHF. DNA of the CDR3: TGTGCCAGTAGTATGGCCAGACATAGCAATCAGCCCCAGCATTTT.

The chain joins TRBV7-2 to TRBJ1-3; no firm D call. The CDR3 has 12 amino acids. Germline CDR1 SGHTA, CDR2 FQGNSA. Trimming removed 8 bases from V and 3 bases from J, with 8 bases in between. CDR3 sequence: CASGSNGNTIYF. The DNA of the CDR3 is TGTGCCAGCGGCTCAAATGGAAACACCATATATTTT. The full variable domain, completed using reference TRBV7-2 and TRBJ1-3, is GAGVSQSPSNKVTEKGKDVELRCDPISGHTALYWYRQSLGQGLEFLIYFQGNSAPDKSGLPSDRFSAERTGGSVSTLTIQRTQQEDSAVYLCASGSNGNTIYFGEGSWLTVV.

The chain employs TRBV14 and TRBJ1-1, with 9 bases fitting TRBD1. CDR3 length: 13 residues. The germline gives CDR1 SGHDN, CDR2 FVKESK. V lost 4 bases and J lost 6; bases outside the gene matches: 3. The CDR3 loop reads CASSLQGASEAFF. In DNA form, the CDR3 reads TGTGCCAGCAGCCTACAGGGGGCCTCTGAAGCTTTCTTT.

Worth noting for this clone: At one end, the junction sequence differs from germline, possibly due to a read error. This chain uses TRBV7-9 with TRBJ1-2; no clear D gene. Germline CDR1 is SEHNR and CDR2 is FQNEAQ (reference sequence). This CDR3 has 14 amino acids. In DNA, the CDR3 is TGTTCCAGCAGCTTAGTTCTGGCGCCGGGGGGCTACACCTTC. As protein: CSSSLVLAPGGYTF.

This rearrangement joins TRBV7-3 to TRBJ2-7; the match to TRBD2 covers 13 bases. The CDR3 totals 15 residues. Germline V gene lookup returns CDR1 SGHTA and CDR2 FQGTGA. The trim removed 5 bases at V and 5 bases at J, leaving 6 bases unmatched. As DNA, the CDR3 is TGTGCCAGCAGCATCCTGGGACTAGCGGGAAACGAGCAGTACTTC. It codes for CASSILGLAGNEQYF.

This clone has more than one count but fewer than ten. The chain combines TRBV15 with TRBJ1-4; perhaps TRBD1 as D (6 bases). Germline CDR1 reads LNHNV; CDR2 reads YYDKDF (reference sequence). The CDR3 is made up of 14 amino acids. The V end lost 3 bases, the J end lost 5 bases, and 10 bases lay between the germline ends. Here the CDR3 DNA reads TGTGCCACCAGCAGGGACAGCTTAAATGAAAAACTGTTTTTT. This translates into CATSRDSLNEKLFF.

This chain links TRBV19 with TRBJ1-2; a possible D gene is TRBD1 (6 bases). The CDR3 runs 16 residues. Trimming left V 7 bases short and J 4 bases short, with 22 bases between. CDR1 is LNHDA, CDR2 SQIVND, per germline (reference sequence). CDR3 in DNA: TGTGCCAGTAACCCCCTCCCTGCCGACAGGCTCTATGGCTACACCTTC. It is translated as CASNPLPADRLYGYTF. Drawing the rest from reference TRBV19 and TRBJ1-2, the complete variable domain is DGGITQSPKYLFRKEGQNVTLSCEQNLNHDAMYWYRQDPGQGLRLIYYSQIVNDFQKGDIAEGYSVSREKKESFPLTVTSAQKNPTAFYLCASNPLPADRLYGYTFGSGTRLTVV.